This T cell receptor beta chain originates from a study of beta chain features in type 1 diabetes. This clone was counted between two and nine times. Isolated RNA was reverse transcribed in full, so expressed TCRB transcripts were sequenced. Data came from immunoSEQ multiplex PCR; TCRdb stores just in-frame clones and leaves some out. In the table there are approximately 150,000 clones, over 7.5% of which are singletons. This receptor was obtained from a woman aged 18-30 years in good health. The material sequenced was central memory CD4+ T cells from blood.

CDR3 coding DNA: TGTGCCAGTAGTATCGAGCGCAATCAGCCCCAGCATTTT. Amino acids: CASSIERNQPQHF. V and J are TRBV19 and TRBJ1-5; D is undetermined. The CDR3 extends over 13 amino acids. Germline CDR1 and CDR2: LNHDA and SQIVND (reference sequence). Trimming left V 3 bases short and J 2 bases short, with 5 bases between.